This TCR beta chain was retrieved from a study of blood T cells in healthy people across ages. The study recruited healthy Caucasian donors from Russia who were aged about 6 to 90. Through a sample-barcoded 5' primer and a J-beta primer mix, a second PCR was run for roughly 6 to 11 cycles. Each CDR3 protein is one row after TCRdb ran MiXCR on the 5' RACE reads. Seen here are nearly 800,000 distinct CDR3 sequences, more than 50% observed once, and the top ten hold roughly 24%. The CDR3 extends over 13 amino acids. Trimming cost V 4 bases and J 3 bases; bases outside gene matches: 3. Germline V gene sequence: CDR1 SGHKS, CDR2 YYEKEE (reference sequence).

Sample: blood. The source of this sequence is a man aged 40-49 years in good health. The J gene is TRBJ1-1, the V gene TRBV5-5, with TRBD1 identical over 7 bases. The CDR3 DNA follows: TGTGCCAGCAGCCGACAGGGATACACTGAAGCTTTCTTT. Translation: CASSRQGYTEAFF.